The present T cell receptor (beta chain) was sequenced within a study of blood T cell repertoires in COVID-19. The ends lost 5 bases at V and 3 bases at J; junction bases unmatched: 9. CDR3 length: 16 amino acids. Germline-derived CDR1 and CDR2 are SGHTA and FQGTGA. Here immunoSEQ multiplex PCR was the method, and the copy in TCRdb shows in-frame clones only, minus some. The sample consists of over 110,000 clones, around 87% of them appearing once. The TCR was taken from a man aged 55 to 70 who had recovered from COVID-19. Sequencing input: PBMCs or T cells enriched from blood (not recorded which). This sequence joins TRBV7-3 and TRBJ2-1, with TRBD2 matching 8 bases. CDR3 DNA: TGTGCCAGCAGCCGCCAGGGCGCGGGAGGCTACAATGAGCAGTTCTTC. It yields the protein CASSRQGAGGYNEQFF. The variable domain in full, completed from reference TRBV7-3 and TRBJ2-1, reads GAGVSQTPSNKVTEKGKYVELRCDPISGHTALYWYRQSLGQGPEFLIYFQGTGAADDSGLPNDRFFAVRPEGSVSTLKIQRTERGDSAVYLCASSRQGAGGYNEQFFGPGTRLTVL.